The clone carrying this T cell receptor (beta chain) was picked up a small number of times. The data stem from a study of response to subunit inactivated influenza vaccine. Trimming at V came to 3 bases and at J to 4 bases, leaving 8 bases not matched to a gene. The CDR3 sequence is 16 residues long. TCRdb analysed the RT-PCR reads with MiXCR anew, one entry per CDR3 protein. The repertoire holds more than 500,000 distinct CDR3 sequences, approximately 10% seen once, with more than 9.5% in the top ten. The data were also submitted as part of a second study, on T cells expressing NK-cell markers. Per that study: In generating TCR beta cDNA, 5'RACE template switching with UMIs was used. Seropositivity for HCMV was found in most of the eight sequenced donors, with one seronegative. T cells sorted in several experiments were restricted to alpha-beta TCR T cells by an anti-gamma-delta TCR antibody. Top CD8+ clonotypes included the dominant CD3+CD56+NKG2C+ clonotypes in roughly 6 donors.

The receptor was isolated from a man aged 45-65 years who received an inactivated influenza vaccine. The V gene is TRBV12-3 or TRBV12-4, the J gene TRBJ2-2, with 7 bases aligning to TRBD2. The sequencing here drew on PBMCs from blood, taken on the day of vaccination. Written as DNA, the CDR3 is TGTGCCAGCAGTTTTGGGTCGCGCGGGAGCACCGGGGAGCTGTTTTTT. Protein sequence: CASSFGSRGSTGELFF.